The 14 T cell receptor beta chains presented below share a single source sample, sequenced in a study of T cells in Graves' hyperthyroidism and ophthalmopathy. RNA transcripts yielded amplified TCR beta CDR3 regions. With the HTBI primer set, the TCR CDR3 went through a first round of RT-PCR. TCRdb reprocessed the multiplex PCR reads via MiXCR and lists one record per CDR3 protein. Found here are about 840,000 distinct CDR3 sequences, 35% to 45% of them singletons; the top ten hold about 9%. Sequencing was done on a sample of blood. These receptors were collected from a man aged 18 to 35 with Graves' hyperthyroidism.

This clonotype was observed at least ten times. CDR3 region: CASSQELGTSVYEQYF. The CDR3 DNA sequence: TGTGCCAGCAGCCAAGAGTTAGGGACTAGCGTCTACGAGCAGTACTTC. The chain uses TRBV14 and TRBJ2-7; 10 bases agree with TRBD2. CDR1 and CDR2 (germline): SGHDN, FVKESK. The CDR3 extends over 16 amino acids. V was pared by 0 bases and J by 3 bases, with 5 bases of the junction left unmatched.

V gene TRBV25-1 combines with J gene TRBJ1-2; unclear D gene. The CDR3 sequence is 14 residues long. V gave up 6 bases and J gave up 4 bases, with 15 bases separating them. Germline CDR1 and CDR2: MGHDK and SYGVNS. The DNA of the CDR3 is TGTGCCAGCAGCGCGCAAGCGGGAATCTATGGCTACACCTTC. Translated: CASSAQAGIYGYTF.

This clonotype was picked up a small number of times. The chain links TRBV4-2 to TRBJ1-6; D perhaps matches TRBD1 (6 bases). Trimming took 4 bases from V and 13 from J, leaving 14 bases between them. Germline lookup yields CDR1 LGHNA and CDR2 YNFKEQ. The CDR3 consists of 13 residues. This chain's CDR3 is CASSLGQPTPLHF. Written as DNA, the CDR3 is TGTGCCAGCAGCCTCGGACAGCCCACGCCCCTCCACTTT.

This chain uses TRBV7-2 with TRBJ2-5, with 12 bases that match TRBD2. The CDR3 sequence is 14 residues long. The junction had 3 bases not matched to a gene; V was cut back by 6 bases and J by 4 bases. CDR1 is SGHTA, CDR2 FQGNSA, per germline. In nucleotides, the CDR3 is TGTGCCAGCAGTATGGGACTAGCGGGAGAGACCCAGTACTTC. It yields the protein CASSMGLAGETQYF.

This clonotype appeared many times. The chain is built from TRBV7-8 and TRBJ1-1; no definite D call. The CDR3 runs 12 residues. With 5 bases removed from V and 5 bases from J, the gap between germline ends came to 9 bases. Per the germline V gene, CDR1 is SGHVS and CDR2 is FQNEAQ. The CDR3 sequence is CASSNVRTEAFF. In DNA, the CDR3 is TGTGCCAGCAGCAACGTAAGGACTGAAGCTTTCTTT.

The chain joins TRBV2 to TRBJ1-2; D not certain. The CDR3 totals 14 residues. The ends were cut back, 8 bases at V and 3 bases at J, with 16 bases in the middle. The germline V gene encodes CDR1 SNHLY and CDR2 FYNNEI. Written as DNA, the CDR3 is TGTGCCAGCCCCTACGAGGGAAAAGACTATGGCTACACCTTC. Translation: CASPYEGKDYGYTF.

This clonotype has only a few counts. V gene TRBV6-6 combines with J gene TRBJ2-2, with 8 bases matching TRBD1. This CDR3 region has 13 residues. V was clipped by 5 bases and J by 8 bases; unmatched bases: 4. Germline V gives CDR1 MNHNY, CDR2 SVGAGI (reference sequence). The CDR3 bases are TGTGCCAGCAGTGGACAGGGTAGAGGGGAGCTGTTTTTT. It translates to CASSGQGRGELFF.

The rearrangement uses TRBV15 and TRBJ1-2; D remains ambiguous. Germline lookup yields CDR1 LNHNV and CDR2 YYDKDF (reference sequence). There are 15 residues in the CDR3. The V and J ends lost 0 bases and 0 bases respectively, with 8 bases between them. CDR3 sequence reads: CATSRDTATNYGYTF. The CDR3 DNA reads TGTGCCACCAGCAGAGATACAGCTACTAACTATGGCTACACCTTC. Combining the CDR3 with reference TRBV15 and TRBJ1-2 gives the whole variable domain DAMVIQNPRYQVTQFGKPVTLSCSQTLNHNVMYWYQQKSSQAPKLLFHYYDKDFNNEADTPDNFQSRRPNTSFCFLDIRSPGLGDTAMYLCATSRDTATNYGYTFGSGTRLTVV.

V usage is TRBV19 and J usage is TRBJ1-1; perhaps TRBD1 as D (5 bases). Trimming cost V 11 bases and J 4 bases, with 17 bases left between them. CDR1 and CDR2 (germline): LNHDA, SQIVND (reference sequence). The CDR3 has 13 residues. The CDR3 DNA is TGTGCCCTGACGGCAGGGACTCCCACTGAAGCTTTCTTT. Its translation: CALTAGTPTEAFF.

This clonotype came up many times. The chain combines TRBV6-5 with TRBJ1-2; possible D gene TRBD1, 5 bases. Trimming left V 4 bases short and J 2 bases short, with 11 bases between. This CDR3 contains 14 residues. The germline V gene encodes CDR1 MNHEY and CDR2 SVGAGI. The CDR3 DNA is TGTGCCAGCAGTTCCGCAGGGAGCAACTATGGCTACACCTTC. Protein: CASSSAGSNYGYTF.

The chain carries TRBV4-3 and TRBJ1-1; perhaps TRBD1 as D (5 bases). The V gene's germline CDR1 is LGHNA and CDR2 YSLEER. V was clipped by 1 base and J by 0 bases, with 12 bases between them. The length of the CDR3 is 16 residues. The CDR3 sequence is CASSQVFGHLNTEAFF. The CDR3 region has the DNA TGCGCCAGCAGCCAAGTATTTGGACACCTGAACACTGAAGCTTTCTTT.

The genes are TRBV2 and TRBJ1-1, with D maybe TRBD1 (5 bases). V gave up 6 bases and J gave up 8 bases, with 19 bases separating them. Germline CDR1 and CDR2: SNHLY and FYNNEI. The CDR3 is 14 residues long. The CDR3 DNA reads TGTGCCAGCAGCGTTAATGCAGGGCGAACCGAAGCTTTCTTT. Residues: CASSVNAGRTEAFF.

This clonotype has more than one count but fewer than ten. The rearrangement uses TRBV7-2 and TRBJ1-5; D gene unclear. V gave up 1 base and J gave up 1 base, with 11 bases separating them. Germline CDR1 SGHTA, CDR2 FQGNSA. The CDR3 is 16 residues long. CDR3 region: CASSLVGAGSNQPQHF. The CDR3 bases are TGTGCCAGCAGCTTAGTGGGAGCGGGGAGCAATCAGCCCCAGCATTTT.

The chain recombines TRBV20-1 with TRBJ1-2; D unclear. CDR3 length: 13 amino acids. Germline V gene data show CDR1 as DFQATT and CDR2 as SNEGSKA (reference sequence). The V end was cut by 6 bases, the J end by 6 bases, with 17 bases between. CDR3: CSARPLQEDGYTF. CDR3 bases: TGCAGTGCACGTCCCCTTCAGGAGGATGGCTACACCTTC.